This TCR beta chain was retrieved from a study of graft-versus-host responses after intestinal transplantation. Background on the study: Multivisceral, liver-intestinal, or isolated intestinal grafts went to recipients. Uniformly, recipients were administered anti-thymocyte globulin induction with subsequent tacrolimus and steroids for two to three years.

V lost 6 bases, J lost 5 bases, and 11 bases lay in between. Germline-derived CDR1 and CDR2 are MNHEY and SVGAGI. The CDR3 totals 12 residues. On this clone itself: The antigen is not known.

General observations from the study: High graft-versus-host to host-versus-graft clonal ratios were seen in allografts of patients with graft-donor T cell macrochimerism.

Using immunoSEQ multiplex PCR, the repertoire was profiled, and TCRdb retains in-frame clones only, with some absent. This sample yields under 25,000 clones, of which about 89% are seen a single time; 51% belongs to the top ten. J is TRBJ2-7 and V is TRBV6-5; TRBD1 is a possible D gene (6 bases). Sequenced here: bone marrow, sampled roughly 19 weeks after transplant. The sequence was obtained from a human patient who received an intestinal transplant, so some T cells may come from the graft donor. The CDR3 DNA reads as TGTGCCAGCAGCGTCCCAGGGGACGAGCAGTACTTC. This translates into CASSVPGDEQYF.